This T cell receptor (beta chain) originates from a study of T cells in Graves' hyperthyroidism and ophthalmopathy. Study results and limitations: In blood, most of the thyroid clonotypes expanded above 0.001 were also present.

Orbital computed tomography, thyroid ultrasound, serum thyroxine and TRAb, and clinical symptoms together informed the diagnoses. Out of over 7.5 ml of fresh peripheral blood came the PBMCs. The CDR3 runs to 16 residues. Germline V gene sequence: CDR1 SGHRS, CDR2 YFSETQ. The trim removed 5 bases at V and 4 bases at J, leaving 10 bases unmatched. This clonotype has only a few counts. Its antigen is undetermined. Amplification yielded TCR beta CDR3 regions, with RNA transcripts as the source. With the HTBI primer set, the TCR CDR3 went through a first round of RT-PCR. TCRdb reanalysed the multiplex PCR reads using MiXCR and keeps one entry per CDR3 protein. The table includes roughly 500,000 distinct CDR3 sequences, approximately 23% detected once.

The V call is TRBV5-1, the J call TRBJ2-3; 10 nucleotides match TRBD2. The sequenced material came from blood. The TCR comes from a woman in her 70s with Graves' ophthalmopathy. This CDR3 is CASSSETSGYADTQYF. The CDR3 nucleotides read TGCGCCAGCAGTTCAGAGACTAGCGGGTATGCAGATACGCAGTATTTT.